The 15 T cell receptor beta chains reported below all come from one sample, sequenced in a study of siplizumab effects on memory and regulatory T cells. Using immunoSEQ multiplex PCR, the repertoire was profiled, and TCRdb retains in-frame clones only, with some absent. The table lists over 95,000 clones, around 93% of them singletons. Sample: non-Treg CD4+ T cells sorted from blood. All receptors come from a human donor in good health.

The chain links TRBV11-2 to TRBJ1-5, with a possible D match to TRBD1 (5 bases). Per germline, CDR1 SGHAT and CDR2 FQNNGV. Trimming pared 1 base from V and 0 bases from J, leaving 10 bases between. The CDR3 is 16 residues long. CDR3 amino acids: CASSLVQGFSNQPQHF. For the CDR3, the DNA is TGTGCCAGCAGCTTAGTCCAGGGCTTTAGCAATCAGCCCCAGCATTTT. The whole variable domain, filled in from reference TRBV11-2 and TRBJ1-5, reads EAGVAQSPRYKIIEKRQSVAFWCNPISGHATLYWYQQILGQGPKLLIQFQNNGVVDDSQLPKDRFSAERLKGVDSTLKIQPAKLEDSAVYLCASSLVQGFSNQPQHFGDGTRLSIL.

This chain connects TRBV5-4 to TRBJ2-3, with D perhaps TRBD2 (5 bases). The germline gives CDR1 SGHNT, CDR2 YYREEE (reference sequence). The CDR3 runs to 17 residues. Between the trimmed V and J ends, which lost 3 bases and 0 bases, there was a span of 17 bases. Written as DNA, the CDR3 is TGTGCCAGCAGCTCCCCCTATAGCGCCGCTAGCACAGATACGCAGTATTTT. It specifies CASSSPYSAASTDTQYF.

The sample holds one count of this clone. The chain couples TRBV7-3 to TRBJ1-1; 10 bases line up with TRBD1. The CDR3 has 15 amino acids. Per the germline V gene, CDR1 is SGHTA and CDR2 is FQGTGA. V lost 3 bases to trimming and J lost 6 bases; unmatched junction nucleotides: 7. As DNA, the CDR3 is TGTGCCAGCAGCTTCGCCGGGACAGGGGCATCTGAAGCTTTCTTT. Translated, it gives CASSFAGTGASEAFF.

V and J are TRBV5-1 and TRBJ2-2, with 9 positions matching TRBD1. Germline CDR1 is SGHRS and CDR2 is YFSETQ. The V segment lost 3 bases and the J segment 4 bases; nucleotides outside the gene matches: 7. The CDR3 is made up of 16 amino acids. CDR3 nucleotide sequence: TGCGCCAGCAGCTCCACACAGGGGGCGGTCACCGGGGAGCTGTTTTTT. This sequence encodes CASSSTQGAVTGELFF.

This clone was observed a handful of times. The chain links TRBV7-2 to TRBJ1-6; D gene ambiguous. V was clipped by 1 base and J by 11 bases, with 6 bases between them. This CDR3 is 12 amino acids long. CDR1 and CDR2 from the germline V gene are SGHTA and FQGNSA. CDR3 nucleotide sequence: TGTGCCAGCAGCTTAGGAGTCCCACCCCTCCACTTT. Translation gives CASSLGVPPLHF.

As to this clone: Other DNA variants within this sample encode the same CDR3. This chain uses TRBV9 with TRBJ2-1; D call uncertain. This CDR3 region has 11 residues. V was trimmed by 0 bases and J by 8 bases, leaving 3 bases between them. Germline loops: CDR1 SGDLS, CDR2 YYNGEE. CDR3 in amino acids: CASSVGYEQFF. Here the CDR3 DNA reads TGTGCCAGCAGCGTAGGCTATGAGCAGTTCTTC.

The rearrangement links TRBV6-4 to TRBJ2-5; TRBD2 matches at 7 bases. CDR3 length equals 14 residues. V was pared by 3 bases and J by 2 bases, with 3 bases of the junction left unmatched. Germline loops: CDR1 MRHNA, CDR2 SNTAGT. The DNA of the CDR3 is TGTGCCAGCAGTGAGGGAGCGGGGCAAGAGACCCAGTACTTC. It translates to CASSEGAGQETQYF.

The CDR3 nucleotides read TGTGCCAGCAGTTACTCGATAGCGGGGGGCCTCTACGAGCAGTACTTC. This sequence encodes CASSYSIAGGLYEQYF. The V gene is TRBV6-5, the J gene TRBJ2-7, with TRBD2 matching 10 bases. Germline trimming cut 0 bases from V and 3 bases from J; bases unmatched to any gene: 5. The germline V gene encodes CDR1 MNHEY and CDR2 SVGAGI. The CDR3 totals 16 residues.

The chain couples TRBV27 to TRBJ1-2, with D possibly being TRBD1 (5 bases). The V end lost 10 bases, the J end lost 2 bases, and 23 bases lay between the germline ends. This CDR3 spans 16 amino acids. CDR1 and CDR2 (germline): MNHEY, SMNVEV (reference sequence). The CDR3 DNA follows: TGTGCCACCGCCCACCCTATAGAGGCAGGGAACTATGGCTACACCTTC. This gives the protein CATAHPIEAGNYGYTF.

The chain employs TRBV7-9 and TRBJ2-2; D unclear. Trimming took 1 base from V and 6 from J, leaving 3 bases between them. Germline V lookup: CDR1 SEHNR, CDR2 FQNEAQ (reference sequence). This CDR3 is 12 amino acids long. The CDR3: CASSLGSGELFF. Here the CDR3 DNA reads TGTGCCAGCAGCTTAGGGTCCGGGGAGCTGTTTTTT.

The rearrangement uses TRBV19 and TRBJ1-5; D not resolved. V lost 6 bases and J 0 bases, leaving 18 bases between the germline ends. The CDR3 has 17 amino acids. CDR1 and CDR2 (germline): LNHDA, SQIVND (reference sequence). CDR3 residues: CASSRRDWYLSNQPQHF. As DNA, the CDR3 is TGTGCCAGTAGCCGCCGGGATTGGTATCTTAGCAATCAGCCCCAGCATTTT.

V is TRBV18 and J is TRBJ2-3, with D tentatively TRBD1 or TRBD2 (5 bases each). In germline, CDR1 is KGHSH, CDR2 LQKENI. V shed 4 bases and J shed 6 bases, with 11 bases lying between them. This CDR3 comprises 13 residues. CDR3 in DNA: TGTGCCAGCTCACTGGGGACCTCGGATACGCAGTATTTT. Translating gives CASSLGTSDTQYF.

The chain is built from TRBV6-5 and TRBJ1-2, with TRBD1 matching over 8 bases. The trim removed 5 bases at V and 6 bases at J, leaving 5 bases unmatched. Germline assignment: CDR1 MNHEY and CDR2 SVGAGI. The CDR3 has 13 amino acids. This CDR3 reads CASSAPTGDGYTF. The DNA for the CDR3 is TGTGCCAGCAGTGCCCCGACAGGGGATGGCTACACCTTC.

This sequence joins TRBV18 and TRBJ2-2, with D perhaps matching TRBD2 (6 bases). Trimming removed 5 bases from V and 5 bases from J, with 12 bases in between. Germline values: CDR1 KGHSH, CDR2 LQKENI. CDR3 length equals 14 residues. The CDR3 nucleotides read TGTGCCAGCTCATACGGGGGAGGAACCGGGGAGCTGTTTTTT. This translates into CASSYGGGTGELFF. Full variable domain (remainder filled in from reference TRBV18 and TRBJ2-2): NAGVMQNPRHLVRRRGQEARLRCSPMKGHSHVYWYRQLPEEGLKFMVYLQKENIIDESGMPKERFSAEFPKEGPSILRIQQVVRGDSAAYFCASSYGGGTGELFFGEGSRLTVL.

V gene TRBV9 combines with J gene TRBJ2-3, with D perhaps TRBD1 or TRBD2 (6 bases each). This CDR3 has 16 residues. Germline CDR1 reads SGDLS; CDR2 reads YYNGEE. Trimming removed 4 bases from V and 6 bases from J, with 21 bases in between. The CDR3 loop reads CASSPRGGAQADTQYF. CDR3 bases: TGTGCCAGCAGCCCCAGGGGAGGTGCCCAGGCGGATACGCAGTATTTT.